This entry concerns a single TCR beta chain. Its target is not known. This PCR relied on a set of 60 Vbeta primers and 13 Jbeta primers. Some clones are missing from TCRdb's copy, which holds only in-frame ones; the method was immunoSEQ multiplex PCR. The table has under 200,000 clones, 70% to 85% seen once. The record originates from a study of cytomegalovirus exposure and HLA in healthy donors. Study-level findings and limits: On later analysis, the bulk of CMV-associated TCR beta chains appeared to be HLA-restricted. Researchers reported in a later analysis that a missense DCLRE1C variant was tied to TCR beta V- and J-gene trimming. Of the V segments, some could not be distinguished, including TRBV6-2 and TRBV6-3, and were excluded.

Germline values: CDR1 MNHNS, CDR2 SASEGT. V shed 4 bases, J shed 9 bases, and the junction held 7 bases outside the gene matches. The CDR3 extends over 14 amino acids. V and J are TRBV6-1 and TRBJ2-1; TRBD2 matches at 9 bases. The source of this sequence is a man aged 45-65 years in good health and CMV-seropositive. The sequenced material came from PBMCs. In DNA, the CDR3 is TGTGCCAGCAGTGGAGGGGTAGCGGGAGCTGAGCAGTTCTTC. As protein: CASSGGVAGAEQFF.